This T cell receptor beta chain was captured by sequencing in a study of cytomegalovirus exposure and HLA in healthy donors. Study-level information: Later analysis reported that the roughly 130 validation repertoires shared the platform of the roughly 700 first-cohort repertoires. The study, taken as a whole, reports: Both high specificity and high sensitivity reportedly marked the classifier's diagnosis of cytomegalovirus status. Altogether, 150 to 200 TCR beta chains were recorded as cytomegalovirus-associated. Confirmation was obtained in vitro that a few CMV-associated chains are specific for CMV antigens.

Only in-frame clones appear in the TCRdb table, and some are missing; sequencing was by immunoSEQ multiplex PCR. The sample consists of about 160,000 clones, roughly nine tenths of them appearing once. Concerning this clone itself: Antigen specificity is unknown.

V lost 2 bases and J lost 0, with 12 bases in between. CDR1 and CDR2 (germline): MDHEN, SYDVKM. The CDR3 is 16 amino acids. The V call is TRBV28, the J call TRBJ2-3; D uncertain. This clonotype was sampled from a man aged 18-30 years in good health and CMV-seropositive. The material sequenced was PBMCs. For the CDR3, the DNA is TGTGCCAGCAGTTTAGAGGCCGCTGCTAGCACAGATACGCAGTATTTT. It encodes CASSLEAAASTDTQYF.